This TCR beta chain is from a study of T cell responses to AZD1222 COVID-19 vaccine. Background on the study: Pooled in the analysis were second doses at about 4 or about 12 weeks.

Germline lookup yields CDR1 MGHDK and CDR2 SYGVNS. The CDR3 is made up of 12 amino acids. The V and J ends lost 4 bases and 7 bases respectively, with 10 bases between them. As regards this clone: Antigen unknown.

Study-wide points: Donors were chiefly white British, with a greater number of females, and clonal diversity was perhaps underestimated. The repertoires were collected only after the peak T cell response. Among spike-specific TCRs, nearly half reportedly target unmutated variant regions.

Clones were sequenced by immunoSEQ multiplex PCR, and TCRdb holds only the in-frame ones, with some missing. Seen here are about 130,000 clones, over 85% observed once, and the top ten hold about 3%. Sequenced material: peripheral blood, taken on day 0 of AZD1222 vaccination. The gene calls are TRBV25-1 and TRBJ1-2; D remains unclear. The receptor was isolated from an adult in good health. CDR3 nucleotides: TGTGCCAGCAGTGGGTCCCATTCTGGCTACACCTTC. Translation gives CASSGSHSGYTF.